This TCR beta chain originates from a study of blood T cell repertoires in COVID-19 (dated by TCRdb to the early 2020s). Regarding the complete study: Samples covering the acute and convalescent phases of COVID-19 were provided by collaborators in the United States, Italy and Spain. The material from the prospective study consisted of cDNA or gDNA derived from T cells, B-cell-depleted T cells, or PBMCs. Deeply sampled blood TCRbeta repertoires from subjects exposed to, actively infected with, or recovered from COVID-19 were included in the dataset. The repertoires were released in a freely available public database intended as a resource for research on the immune response to SARS-CoV-2. The samples were drawn from two sources: the first 160 participants of the ongoing ImmuneRACE study, and 1,254 subjects contributed by 6 global collaborators. A de-identified subject ID, COVID-19 status, age in years and sex were almost always included in the sample metadata. Where HLA class I and class II types were available, the types were taken from metadata supplied by the sample provider, not from assay-based typing.

On the study overall, not on this receptor specifically: Clinical and demographic metadata were provided uncurated, with the amount varying by source and participant.

Collaborating institutions collected whole blood in K2EDTA tubes following their own protocols. For TCRbeta analysis, collaborator samples were shipped as frozen whole blood, as isolated PBMCs, or as DNA extracted from either sample type. CDR1 is given as MGHRA and CDR2 as YSYEKL, both from the germline V gene. The V end gives up 0 bases and the J end 4 bases, leaving 8 bases in the junction not matched to a gene. Measured from the cysteine to the phenylalanine, the CDR3 is 16 residues long. CDR3 DNA only is kept here, 48 bases in frame from base 1. A note on this clone: Its antigen specificity is not known. No much larger clone exists at a distance of one base, and base qualities are not known.

TCRbeta CDR3 regions were amplified from genomic DNA by means of the immunoSEQ Assay, a bias-controlled multiplex PCR. In the source study's methods: The number of nucleated cells in each sample was estimated by amplification of reference gene primers within the assay. To quantify the absolute abundance of each unique TCRbeta CDR3 rearrangement, sequence reads were collapsed and filtered. For each sample, productive Simpson clonality was calculated as the square root of Simpson's diversity index over productive rearrangements. Imported from immuneACCESS, the table was reduced by TCRdb to in-frame sequences with V and J called. These copies leave out some clones; in studies compared against another copy, an unresolved V gene accounts for under half, and the cause of the remainder is not known. V, J and clone size are those of that table, while D and trimming were read from the DNA. The sample includes tens of thousands of clones, with 70% to 80% observed a single time. 40% to 60% of the sample belongs to the ten largest clones.

This sequence originates from a human donor in a cohort sampled during active COVID-19. The rearrangement joined TRBV4-1 to TRBJ2-7, with TRBD2 matching 8 junction bases. The sequencing sample was made of peripheral blood. The CDR3 protein sequence reads: CASSQEFTSGNYEQYF. The bases read TGCGCCAGCAGCCAAGAGTTTACTAGCGGCAATTACGAGCAGTACTTC.